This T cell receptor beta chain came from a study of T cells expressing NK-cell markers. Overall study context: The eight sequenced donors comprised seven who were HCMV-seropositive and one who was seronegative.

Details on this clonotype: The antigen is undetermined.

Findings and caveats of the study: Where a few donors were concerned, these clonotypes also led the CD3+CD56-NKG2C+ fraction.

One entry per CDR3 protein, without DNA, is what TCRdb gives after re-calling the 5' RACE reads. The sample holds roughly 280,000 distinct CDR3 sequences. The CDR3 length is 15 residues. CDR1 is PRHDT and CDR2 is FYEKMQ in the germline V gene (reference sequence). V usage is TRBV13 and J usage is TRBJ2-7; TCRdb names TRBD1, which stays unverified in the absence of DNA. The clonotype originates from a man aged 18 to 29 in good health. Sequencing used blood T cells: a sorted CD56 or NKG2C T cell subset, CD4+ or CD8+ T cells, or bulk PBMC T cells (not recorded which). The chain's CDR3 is CASSPGGTGGHEQYF.